These 6 T cell receptor beta chains came from one sample sequenced in a study of blood T cell repertoires in COVID-19. The repertoire was sequenced with immunoSEQ multiplex PCR; TCRdb's copy has only in-frame clones and lacks some. This table has around 250,000 clones, around 86% appearing once. Material: PBMCs or T cells enriched from blood (not recorded which). These receptors all stem from a woman between 45 and 65 years old who had recovered from COVID-19.

The gene calls are TRBV18 and TRBJ1-3; the D gene is possibly TRBD1 (6 bases). The CDR3 totals 16 residues. Looked up from germline, CDR1 is KGHSH and CDR2 is LQKENI. Trimming took 6 bases from V and 2 from J, leaving 17 bases between them. The CDR3 sequence is CASSRGGSGPGNTIYF. The CDR3 nucleotides read TGTGCCAGCTCCCGAGGGGGAAGTGGGCCTGGAAACACCATATATTTT.

This clone showed up just once. The chain carries TRBV27 and TRBJ2-3; TRBD2 matches at 7 bases. J gave up 4 bases and V 5 bases, and 6 bases lay outside the gene matches. The CDR3 runs to 14 residues. Germline values: CDR1 MNHEY, CDR2 SMNVEV (reference sequence). CDR3 protein: CASSTLAGADTQYF. DNA of the CDR3: TGTGCCAGCAGTACCCTGGCGGGAGCAGATACGCAGTATTTT.

This clone was seen ten or more times. The genes are TRBV19 and TRBJ1-5, with D possibly being TRBD1 (5 bases). Germline lookup yields CDR1 LNHDA and CDR2 SQIVND (reference sequence). The CDR3 sequence is 14 residues long. Trimming stripped 6 bases from V and 5 bases from J, with 14 bases between. The CDR3 region is CASSSDSSYQPQHF. DNA for the CDR3: TGTGCCAGTAGCTCCGACAGTTCTTATCAGCCCCAGCATTTT.

The J gene is TRBJ2-3, the V gene TRBV18, with TRBD1 matching over 11 bases. The J segment lost 3 bases and the V segment lost 6 bases, leaving 8 bases of the junction unmatched. The CDR3 runs to 16 residues. Germline CDR1 is KGHSH and CDR2 is LQKENI. As DNA, the CDR3 is TGTGCCAGCTCCCCCCCGGACAGGGGGCGGACAGATACGCAGTATTTT. Its translation: CASSPPDRGRTDTQYF. Full variable domain (missing parts from reference TRBV18 and TRBJ2-3): NAGVMQNPRHLVRRRGQEARLRCSPMKGHSHVYWYRQLPEEGLKFMVYLQKENIIDESGMPKERFSAEFPKEGPSILRIQQVVRGDSAAYFCASSPPDRGRTDTQYFGPGTRLTVL.

This rearrangement joins TRBV27 to TRBJ1-2; tentative D call: TRBD1 (5 bases). Between the trimmed V and J ends, which lost 5 bases and 7 bases, there was a span of 17 bases. Germline CDR1 and CDR2: MNHEY and SMNVEV (reference sequence). This CDR3 has 14 amino acids. Written as DNA, the CDR3 is TGTGCCAGCAGTGCATGGGGGGAGGGTTCTGGCTACACCTTC. This encodes CASSAWGEGSGYTF.

The J gene is TRBJ1-2, the V gene TRBV5-5; D possibly corresponds to TRBD1 (5 bases). This CDR3 spans 14 amino acids. The germline CDR1 and CDR2 sequences are SGHKS and YYEKEE (reference sequence). Trimming removed 1 base from V and 0 bases from J, with 7 bases in between. DNA for the CDR3: TGTGCCAGCAGCTTGACAGGACCTAACTATGGCTACACCTTC. Its protein is CASSLTGPNYGYTF.